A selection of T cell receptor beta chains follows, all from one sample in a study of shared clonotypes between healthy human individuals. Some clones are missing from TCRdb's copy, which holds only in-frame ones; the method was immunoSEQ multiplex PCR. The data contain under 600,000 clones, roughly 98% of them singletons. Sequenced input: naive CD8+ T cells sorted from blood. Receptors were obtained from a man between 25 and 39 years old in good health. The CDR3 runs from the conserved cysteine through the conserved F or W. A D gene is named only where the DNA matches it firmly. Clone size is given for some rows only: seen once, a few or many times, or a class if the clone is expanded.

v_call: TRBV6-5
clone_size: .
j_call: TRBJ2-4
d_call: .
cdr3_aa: CASSYSGGGDIQYF
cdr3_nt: TGTGCCAGCAGTTACTCAGGTGGTGGGGACATTCAGTACTTC

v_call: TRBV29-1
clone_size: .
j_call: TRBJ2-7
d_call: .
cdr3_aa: CSVHGPSSYEQYF
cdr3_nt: TGCAGCGTTCACGGGCCAAGCTCCTACGAGCAGTACTTC

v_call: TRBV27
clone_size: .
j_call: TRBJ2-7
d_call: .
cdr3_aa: CASSRRFGGRSYEQYF
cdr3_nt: TGTGCCAGCAGTCGAAGATTCGGGGGTCGCTCCTACGAGCAGTACTTC

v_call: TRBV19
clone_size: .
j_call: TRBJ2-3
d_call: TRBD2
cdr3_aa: CASTPFLAGVGVTDTQYF
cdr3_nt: TGTGCCAGTACCCCGTTTCTAGCGGGAGTGGGGGTCACAGATACGCAGTATTTT

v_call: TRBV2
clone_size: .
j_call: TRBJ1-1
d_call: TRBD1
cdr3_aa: CASSEVGRGDTEAFF
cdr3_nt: TGTGCCAGCAGTGAAGTTGGCAGGGGGGACACTGAAGCTTTCTTT

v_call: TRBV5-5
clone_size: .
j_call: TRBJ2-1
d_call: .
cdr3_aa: CASSLVPDSEQFF
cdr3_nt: TGTGCCAGCAGCTTGGTTCCGGACAGCGAGCAGTTCTTC

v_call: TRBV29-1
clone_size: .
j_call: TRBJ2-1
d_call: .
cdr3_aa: CSVVGTEGPKSSYNEQFF
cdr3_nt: TGCAGCGTTGTGGGTACCGAAGGGCCCAAGAGCTCCTACAATGAGCAGTTCTTC

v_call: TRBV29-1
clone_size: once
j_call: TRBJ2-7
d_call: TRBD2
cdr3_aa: CSVSPLAGVEQYF
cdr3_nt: TGCAGCGTTTCTCCGCTAGCGGGAGTCGAGCAGTACTTC

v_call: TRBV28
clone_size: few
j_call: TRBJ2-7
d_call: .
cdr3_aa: CASSPGVGEQYF
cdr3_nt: TGTGCCAGCAGCCCCGGGGTGGGCGAGCAGTACTTC

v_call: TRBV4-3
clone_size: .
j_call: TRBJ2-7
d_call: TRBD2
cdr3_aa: CASSQDAGTSFYEQYF
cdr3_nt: TGCGCCAGCAGCCAAGATGCCGGGACTAGTTTCTACGAGCAGTACTTC

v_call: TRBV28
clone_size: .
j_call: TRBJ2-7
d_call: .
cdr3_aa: CASSLVWGTYEQYF
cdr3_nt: TGTGCCAGCAGTTTAGTATGGGGTACCTACGAGCAGTACTTC

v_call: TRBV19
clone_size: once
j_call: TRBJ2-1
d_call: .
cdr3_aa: CASSADPANEQFF
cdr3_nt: TGTGCCAGTAGTGCCGACCCGGCCAATGAGCAGTTCTTC

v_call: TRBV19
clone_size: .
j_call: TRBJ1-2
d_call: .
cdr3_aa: CASSLRGFYGYTF
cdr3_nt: TGTGCCAGTAGCTTGCGGGGGTTCTATGGCTACACCTTC

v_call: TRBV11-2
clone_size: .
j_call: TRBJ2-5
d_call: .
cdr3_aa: CASSLGGNTAWYQETQYF
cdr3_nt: TGTGCCAGCAGCTTAGGGGGGAACACCGCGTGGTACCAAGAGACCCAGTACTTC

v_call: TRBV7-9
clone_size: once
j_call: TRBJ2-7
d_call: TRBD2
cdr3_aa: CASSLASGGYPEQYF
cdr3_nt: TGTGCCAGCAGCTTAGCTAGCGGGGGCTACCCCGAGCAGTACTTC

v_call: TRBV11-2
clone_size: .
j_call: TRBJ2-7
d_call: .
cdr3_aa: CASSLDPEQYF
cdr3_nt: TGTGCCAGCAGCTTGGACCCCGAGCAGTACTTC

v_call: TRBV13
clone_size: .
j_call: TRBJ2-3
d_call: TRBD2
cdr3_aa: CASSPGTSGSMSTDTQYF
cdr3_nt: TGTGCCAGCAGCCCCGGGACTAGCGGGAGTATGAGCACAGATACGCAGTATTTT

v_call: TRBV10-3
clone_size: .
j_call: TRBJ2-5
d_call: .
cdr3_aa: CAISEAERQETQYF
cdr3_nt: TGTGCCATCAGTGAGGCAGAGAGACAAGAGACCCAGTACTTC

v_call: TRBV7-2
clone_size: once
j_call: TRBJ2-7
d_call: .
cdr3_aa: CASSFTLYEQYF
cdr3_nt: TGTGCCAGCAGCTTTACCCTCTACGAGCAGTACTTC

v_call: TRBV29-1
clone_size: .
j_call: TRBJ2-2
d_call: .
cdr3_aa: CSVEDRDTGELFF
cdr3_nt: TGCAGCGTTGAAGACAGAGACACCGGGGAGCTGTTTTTT

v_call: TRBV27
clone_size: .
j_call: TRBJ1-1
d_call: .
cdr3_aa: CASSLSRNTEAFF
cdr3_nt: TGTGCCAGCAGTTTATCGCGGAACACTGAAGCTTTCTTT

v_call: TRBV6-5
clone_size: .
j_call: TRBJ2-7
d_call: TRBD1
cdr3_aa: CASSYGTVPYEQYF
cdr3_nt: TGTGCCAGCAGTTACGGGACAGTACCCTACGAGCAGTACTTC

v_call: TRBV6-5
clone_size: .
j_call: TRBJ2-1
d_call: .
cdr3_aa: CASSYSRGSSYNEQFF
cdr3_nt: TGTGCCAGCAGTTACTCCCGGGGGAGCTCCTACAATGAGCAGTTCTTC

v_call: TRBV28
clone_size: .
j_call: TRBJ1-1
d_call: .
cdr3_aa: CASSLPLSTPEAFF
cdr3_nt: TGTGCCAGCAGTCTACCCCTCTCAACACCCGAAGCTTTCTTT

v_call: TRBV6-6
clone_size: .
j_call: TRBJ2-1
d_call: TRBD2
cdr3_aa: CASSLAGGPRNEQFF
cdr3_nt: TGTGCCAGCAGTCTTGCGGGAGGGCCTCGGAATGAGCAGTTCTTC

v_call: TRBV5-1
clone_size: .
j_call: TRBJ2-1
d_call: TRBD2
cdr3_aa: CASSWGLAGVNNEQFF
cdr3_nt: TGCGCCAGCAGCTGGGGACTAGCGGGAGTGAACAATGAGCAGTTCTTC

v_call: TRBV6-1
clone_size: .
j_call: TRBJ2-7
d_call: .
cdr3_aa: CASSEKQSYEQYF
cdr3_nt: TGTGCCAGCAGTGAAAAACAGAGCTACGAGCAGTACTTC

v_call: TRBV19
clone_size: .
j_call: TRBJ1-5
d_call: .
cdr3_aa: CASSIKGSNQPQHF
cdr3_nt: TGTGCCAGTAGTATAAAGGGAAGCAATCAGCCCCAGCATTTT